Below, 22 T cell receptor beta chains from the same sample are listed, as sequenced in a study of vaccination effects on CD4 cells after COVID-19. Their antigens remain unidentified. After less than 11 days in culture, the CD4+ T cells were isolated. Sequencing was performed with immunoSEQ multiplex PCR; in TCRdb, only in-frame clones are kept and a portion is missing. Seen here are about 38,000 clones, roughly 82% observed once, and the top ten hold under 3%. Material: CD4+ T cells from PBMCs cultured without peptide, obtained before COVID-19 vaccination. Source of these receptors: a human donor who received a COVID-19 vaccine.

The CDR3 spells CASSQTGTSYEQYV. As DNA, the CDR3 is TGTGCCAGCAGCCAGACAGGGACCTCCTACGAGCAGTACGTC. V usage is TRBV6-5 and J usage is TRBJ2-7; TRBD1 aligns across 7 bases. The CDR3 loop spans 14 amino acids. V shed 6 bases and J 0 bases; nucleotides not matched to a gene: 5. Germline assignment: CDR1 MNHEY and CDR2 SVGAGI.

The chain has TRBV5-4 and TRBJ2-5, with TRBD1 as a possible D gene (6 bases). Germline V gene data show CDR1 as SGHNT and CDR2 as YYREEE (reference sequence). V lost 5 bases and J 5 bases, leaving 19 bases between the germline ends. The CDR3 has 15 amino acids. CDR3 sequence: CASRPSTGFQETQYF. The CDR3, as DNA: TGTGCCAGCAGGCCTAGCACAGGGTTTCAGGAGACCCAGTACTTC.

The rearrangement links TRBV6-5 to TRBJ2-1, with 9 positions matching TRBD2. Trimming took 6 bases from V and 6 from J; bases not matched to a gene: 9. Germline V gives CDR1 MNHEY, CDR2 SVGAGI. This CDR3 is 15 amino acids long. CDR3 sequence reads: CASSKSGGRPNEQFF. The CDR3 DNA reads TGTGCCAGCAGCAAAAGCGGGGGGCGCCCCAATGAGCAGTTCTTC.

The chain joins TRBV5-8 to TRBJ2-3; 11 bases line up with TRBD2. J lost 3 bases, V lost 4 bases, and 13 bases had no gene match. Germline-derived CDR1 and CDR2 are SGHTS and YDEGEE. The CDR3 contains 18 residues. CDR3 region: CASSPINLLAGETDTQYF. CDR3 DNA sequence: TGTGCCAGCAGCCCCATAAATTTACTAGCGGGGGAAACAGATACGCAGTATTTT.

This clone was seen only a few times. The V call is TRBV5-1, the J call TRBJ2-1; 8 bases agree with TRBD1. The CDR3 has 15 amino acids. CDR1 is SGHRS, CDR2 YFSETQ, per germline. The trim removed 1 base at V and 0 bases at J, leaving 0 bases unmatched. The DNA of the CDR3 is TGCGCCAGCAGCTTGCAGGGGGCCTCCTACAATGAGCAGTTCTTC. This gives the protein CASSLQGASYNEQFF.

The J gene is TRBJ2-5, the V gene TRBV29-1; unclear D gene. The CDR3 sequence is 13 residues long. The V and J ends lost 6 bases and 0 bases respectively, with 11 bases between them. Germline CDR1 and CDR2: SQVTM and ANQGSEA. The CDR3 bases are TGCAGCGTGTTGCAGCCGTACCAAGAGACCCAGTACTTC. It encodes CSVLQPYQETQYF.

This chain joins TRBV12-3 or TRBV12-4 and TRBJ2-1; D is uncertain. Trimming shortened V by 6 bases and J by 6 bases, and 12 bases separated the two germline ends. The CDR3 contains 13 residues. The CDR3 nucleotides read TGTGCCAGCAGCCTAAGGTATACCAATGAGCAGTTCTTC. The encoded protein is CASSLRYTNEQFF.

The gene calls are TRBV18 and TRBJ1-5; the D gene is possibly TRBD1 (6 bases). This CDR3 spans 13 amino acids. Trimming cost V 5 bases and J 5 bases, with 10 bases left between them. Germline CDR1 is KGHSH and CDR2 is LQKENI. CDR3 residues: CASSKDSYQPQHF. CDR3 DNA sequence: TGTGCCAGCTCAAAGGACAGCTATCAGCCCCAGCATTTT.

The J gene is TRBJ2-5, the V gene TRBV7-7; TRBD2 matches at 10 bases. The CDR3 covers 16 residues. Per germline, CDR1 SSHAT and CDR2 FNYEAQ (reference sequence). V lost 2 bases, J lost 5 bases, and 8 bases stayed unmatched. CDR3 nucleotides: TGTGCCAGCAGCTTACTAGCGGGGGCCCCCCGGGAGACCCAGTACTTC. Protein sequence: CASSLLAGAPRETQYF.

This chain joins TRBV19 and TRBJ2-5; 8 bases are shared with TRBD2. This CDR3 has 14 amino acids. V dropped 9 bases and J dropped 2; count of bases not matched to a gene: 8. Germline CDR1 reads LNHDA; CDR2 reads SQIVND (reference sequence). Here the CDR3 reads CASQRTGGQETQYF. The CDR3, as DNA: TGTGCCAGCCAAAGAACGGGGGGGCAAGAGACCCAGTACTTC. Drawing the rest from reference TRBV19 and TRBJ2-5, the complete variable domain is DGGITQSPKYLFRKEGQNVTLSCEQNLNHDAMYWYRQDPGQGLRLIYYSQIVNDFQKGDIAEGYSVSREKKESFPLTVTSAQKNPTAFYLCASQRTGGQETQYFGPGTRLLVL.

This chain joins TRBV24-1 and TRBJ1-5; possible D gene TRBD1, 6 bases. Trimming shortened V by 5 bases and J by 4 bases, and 8 bases separated the two germline ends. Germline-derived CDR1 and CDR2 are KGHDR and SFDVKD. The CDR3 loop spans 13 amino acids. The CDR3: CATSVGTNQPQHF. The CDR3 DNA reads TGTGCCACCAGTGTCGGGACAAATCAGCCCCAGCATTTT.

This clone was counted between two and nine times. This chain links TRBV7-9 with TRBJ1-1; D gene unclear. The CDR3 spans 14 residues. From germline, CDR1 is SEHNR and CDR2 FQNEAQ (reference sequence). The V gene lost 6 bases and the J gene lost 1 base, with 12 bases spanning the gap. CDR3 DNA: TGTGCCAGCAGGATAGTGGCAGGGAACACTGAAGCTTTCTTT. This encodes CASRIVAGNTEAFF. The entire variable domain, with the rest obtained from reference TRBV7-9 and TRBJ1-1, is as follows: DTGVSQNPRHKITKRGQNVTFRCDPISEHNRLYWYRQTLGQGPEFLTYFQNEAQLEKSRLLSDRFSAERPKGSFSTLEIQRTEQGDSAMYLCASRIVAGNTEAFFGQGTRLTVV.

J is TRBJ2-7 and V is TRBV5-1; possibly TRBD1 or TRBD2 for D (5 bases each). Germline values: CDR1 SGHRS, CDR2 YFSETQ. V lost 2 bases to trimming and J lost 1 base, with 10 bases between them. The CDR3 spans 14 residues. In DNA form, the CDR3 reads TGCGCCAGCAGCTTAGAGGGGACGTCCTACGAGCAGTACGTC. Amino acid sequence: CASSLEGTSYEQYV.

This chain links TRBV15 with TRBJ2-3; TRBD1 aligns across 7 bases. The CDR3 has 17 residues. Germline V gene sequence: CDR1 LNHNV, CDR2 YYDKDF (reference sequence). Unmatched junction bases numbered 7, after V lost 1 base and J lost 0 bases. CDR3 DNA sequence: TGTGCCACCAGCAGAGTACAGGGGTTAGGTAGCACAGATACGCAGTATTTT. Translated: CATSRVQGLGSTDTQYF.

In this sample, this clone turned up a few times. V gene TRBV25-1 combines with J gene TRBJ2-5, with 11 bases aligning to TRBD2. Germline assignment: CDR1 MGHDK and CDR2 SYGVNS. V trimming: 3 bases; J trimming: 5 bases; junction bases outside the gene matches: 8. The CDR3 has 16 residues. CDR3: CASSEFSGGARETQYF. The CDR3 DNA sequence: TGTGCCAGCAGTGAGTTTAGCGGGGGGGCCCGTGAGACCCAGTACTTC.

V is TRBV5-3 and J is TRBJ1-2; D possibly corresponds to TRBD1 (6 bases). TRBV5-3 is known as an ORF, though its function is uncertain. V was cut by 3 bases and J by 0 bases, with 12 bases left in between. This CDR3 spans 15 amino acids. In nucleotides, the CDR3 is TGTGCCAGAAGCTGGGGGCGGCAGGCTAACTATGGCTACACCTTC. It is translated as CARSWGRQANYGYTF.

The gene calls are TRBV6-2 or TRBV6-3 and TRBJ2-7, with D perhaps assigned TRBD1 or TRBD2 (5 bases each). CDR1 MNHEY and CDR2 SVGEGT come from the germline V gene. This CDR3 region has 12 residues. Trimming took 0 bases from V and 6 from J, leaving 6 bases between them. Written as DNA, the CDR3 is TGTGCCAGCAGTTACTCCGGGACCGAGCAGTACGTC. Its protein is CASSYSGTEQYV.

The chain couples TRBV2 to TRBJ2-3; tentative D call: TRBD1 (6 bases). The CDR3 contains 14 residues. Germline assignment: CDR1 SNHLY and CDR2 FYNNEI. V lost 6 bases to trimming and J lost 2 bases, with 12 bases between them. In DNA form, the CDR3 reads TGTGCCAGCAGCAGAGGGACAATCACAGATACGCAGTATTTT. As protein: CASSRGTITDTQYF.

The chain has TRBV4-1 and TRBJ1-5; 7 positions agree with TRBD1. The germline CDR1 and CDR2 sequences are MGHRA and YSYEKL. J lost 3 bases, V lost 7 bases, and 12 bases had no gene match. CDR3 length: 16 amino acids. DNA for the CDR3: TGCGCCAGCACCCCAGGGGGGGCGGGGGTCAATCAGCCCCAGCATTTT. It encodes CASTPGGAGVNQPQHF.

This chain uses TRBV6-5 with TRBJ2-3; 7 bases agree with TRBD2. V gave up 0 bases and J gave up 1 base; unmatched junction bases: 1. CDR1 and CDR2 from the germline V gene are MNHEY and SVGAGI. The CDR3 sequence is 15 residues long. For the CDR3, the DNA is TGTGCCAGCAGTTACTCCAGCGGGGGCACAGATACGCAGTATTTT. This encodes CASSYSSGGTDTQYF.

The chain uses TRBV18 and TRBJ1-2, with 7 bases identical to TRBD1. Germline values: CDR1 KGHSH, CDR2 LQKENI. The length of the CDR3 is 17 residues. V lost 4 bases, J lost 3 bases, and 14 bases stayed unmatched. CDR3 loop: CASSLSYAARGDYGYTF. For the CDR3, the DNA is TGTGCCAGCTCACTCTCATATGCGGCCAGGGGGGACTATGGCTACACCTTC.

This chain joins TRBV7-8 and TRBJ2-1; D possibly corresponds to TRBD1 (7 bases). The germline gives CDR1 SGHVS, CDR2 FQNEAQ. The CDR3 covers 17 residues. V lost 1 base to trimming and J lost 4 bases, with 17 bases between them. The DNA of the CDR3 is TGTGCCAGCAGCTTAGTTTATGCGACAGGGAGGTACAATGAGCAGTTCTTC. Protein product: CASSLVYATGRYNEQFF.